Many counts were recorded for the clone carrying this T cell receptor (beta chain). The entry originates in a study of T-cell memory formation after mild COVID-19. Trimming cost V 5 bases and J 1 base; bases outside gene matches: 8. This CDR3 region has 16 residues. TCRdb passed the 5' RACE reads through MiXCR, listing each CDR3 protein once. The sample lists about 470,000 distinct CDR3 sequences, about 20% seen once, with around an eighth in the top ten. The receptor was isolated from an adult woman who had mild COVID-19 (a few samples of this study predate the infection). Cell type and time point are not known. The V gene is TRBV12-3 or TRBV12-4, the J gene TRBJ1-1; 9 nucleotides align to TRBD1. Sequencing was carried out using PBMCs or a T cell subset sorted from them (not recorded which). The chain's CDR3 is CASSVSPGQGNTEAFF. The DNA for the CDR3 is TGTGCCAGCAGTGTGTCACCGGGACAGGGGAACACTGAAGCTTTCTTT.